Listed here are 15 T cell receptor beta chains from one sample, sequenced in a study of cytomegalovirus exposure and HLA in healthy donors. Generated by immunoSEQ multiplex PCR, the TCRdb table keeps only in-frame clones and is missing some. The sample has about 220,000 clones, around nine tenths seen once. Source material: PBMCs. The receptors shown here come from a man in his late teens or twenties in good health and CMV-seronegative.

The genes are TRBV27 and TRBJ2-2, with D possibly matching TRBD2 (6 bases). Looked up from germline, CDR1 is MNHEY and CDR2 is SMNVEV (reference sequence). V was shortened by 5 bases and J by 6 bases, with 16 bases between the two germline ends. This CDR3 is 15 amino acids long. CDR3 sequence: CASSRGTRGAGELFF. The DNA of the CDR3 is TGTGCCAGCAGTCGTGGGACTCGCGGAGCCGGGGAGCTGTTTTTT.

The V call is TRBV5-5, the J call TRBJ1-5; D is undetermined. V lost 3 bases and J lost 6, with 7 bases in between. The CDR3 runs to 12 residues. Germline V gives CDR1 SGHKS, CDR2 YYEKEE (reference sequence). The CDR3 sequence is CASSSPPQPQHF. In DNA form, the CDR3 reads TGTGCCAGCAGCTCCCCTCCTCAGCCCCAGCATTTT.

Turning to this clone: The sample holds other DNA sequences that translate to the same CDR3. CDR3 loop: CASSLALAGGSDTQYF. The CDR3 DNA sequence: TGCGCCAGCAGCTTGGCACTAGCGGGAGGGTCAGATACGCAGTATTTT. J is TRBJ2-3 and V is TRBV5-1; 13 bases are shared with TRBD2. Germline-derived CDR1 and CDR2 are SGHRS and YFSETQ. This CDR3 is built from 16 residues. After removal of 0 bases from V and 4 bases from J, the junction contained 2 bases not matched to a gene.

This chain's CDR3 is CASSVNSYNEQFF. Here the CDR3 DNA reads TGTGCCAGCAGCGTAAACTCCTACAATGAGCAGTTCTTC. The rearrangement joins TRBV7-9 to TRBJ2-1; D is ambiguous. Per the germline V gene, CDR1 is SEHNR and CDR2 is FQNEAQ (reference sequence). This CDR3 has 13 amino acids. V gave up 5 bases and J gave up 0 bases, with 5 bases separating them.

V and J are TRBV5-6 and TRBJ1-2, with D maybe TRBD1 (5 bases). The CDR3 consists of 16 residues. Germline V lookup: CDR1 SGHDT, CDR2 YYEEEE. The germline V and J ends were trimmed by 6 bases and 0 bases, with 18 bases remaining between them. CDR3: CASTEFFRVANYGYTF. The CDR3 region has the DNA TGTGCCAGCACCGAATTTTTCAGGGTGGCTAACTATGGCTACACCTTC.

The V and J genes are TRBV4-1 and TRBJ2-3; the match to TRBD1 covers 8 bases. With 1 base clipped from V and 2 bases from J, the junction kept 8 bases outside the gene matches. Germline V gene lookup returns CDR1 MGHRA and CDR2 YSYEKL. The CDR3 runs to 17 residues. CDR3 sequence reads: CASSQGNRGTATDTQYF. The CDR3 DNA sequence: TGCGCCAGCAGCCAAGGGAACAGGGGGACCGCCACAGATACGCAGTATTTT.

This rearrangement joins TRBV27 to TRBJ2-6; D perhaps matches TRBD2 (7 bases). Germline V gene sequence: CDR1 MNHEY, CDR2 SMNVEV (reference sequence). The CDR3 sequence is 18 residues long. With 11 bases removed from V and 0 bases from J, the gap between germline ends came to 23 bases. CDR3 coding DNA: TGTGCCGGACTTTTGGACAGCGGGGTTTTCTCTGGGGCCAACGTCCTGACTTTC. Translating gives CAGLLDSGVFSGANVLTF.

The chain has TRBV7-2 and TRBJ2-7, with unresolved D. The CDR3 is made up of 14 amino acids. Per germline, CDR1 SGHTA and CDR2 FQGNSA. V was cut by 5 bases and J by 3 bases, with 14 bases left in between. The CDR3 DNA follows: TGTGCCAGCAGCCAGACATCGGAATACTACGAGCAGTACTTC. Translated, it gives CASSQTSEYYEQYF.

V gene TRBV18 combines with J gene TRBJ2-2, with 7 bases fitting TRBD1. V lost 0 bases and J lost 3; bases outside the gene matches: 1. Germline CDR1 is KGHSH and CDR2 is LQKENI. The CDR3 loop spans 15 amino acids. In DNA form, the CDR3 reads TGTGCCAGCTCACCACCGACAGGGTACACCGGGGAGCTGTTTTTT. Its translation: CASSPPTGYTGELFF.

This chain connects TRBV29-1 to TRBJ2-3; D possibly corresponds to TRBD2 (5 bases). Germline V gives CDR1 SQVTM, CDR2 ANQGSEA. The CDR3 covers 13 residues. The V end was cut by 5 bases, the J end by 7 bases, with 16 bases between. The CDR3 protein is CSVPSDGENTQYF. As DNA, the CDR3 is TGCAGCGTTCCTTCCGACGGGGAGAATACGCAGTATTTT.

This sequence joins TRBV19 and TRBJ2-7; possible D gene TRBD2, 6 bases. Trimming cost V 3 bases and J 4 bases, with 10 bases left between them. The CDR3 is made up of 13 amino acids. Germline V lookup: CDR1 LNHDA, CDR2 SQIVND (reference sequence). The CDR3 DNA reads as TGTGCCAGTAGTATCGGGGGTAGGTACGAGCAGTACTTC. Translation: CASSIGGRYEQYF.

The CDR3 spells CASTGDSPHEQYF. CDR3 DNA sequence: TGTGCCAGCACCGGGGACAGTCCCCACGAGCAGTACTTC. The chain employs TRBV28 and TRBJ2-7; TRBD1 matches 7 bases. CDR1 is MDHEN, CDR2 SYDVKM, per germline. The CDR3 has 13 residues. V shed 7 bases and J 5 bases; nucleotides not matched to a gene: 8.

The chain combines TRBV6-1 with TRBJ2-7; 11 nucleotides match TRBD1. Germline assignment: CDR1 MNHNS and CDR2 SASEGT. The V and J ends lost 8 bases and 4 bases, in that order; junction bases with no gene match: 7. The CDR3 contains 14 residues. CDR3 nucleotides: TGTGCCAGCGTCGGACAGGGGGCGTATTACGAGCAGTACTTC. Protein sequence: CASVGQGAYYEQYF.

The chain recombines TRBV28 with TRBJ1-2; D not resolved. V was cut by 2 bases and J by 7 bases, with 14 bases left in between. This CDR3 is 14 amino acids long. Germline V gives CDR1 MDHEN, CDR2 SYDVKM. CDR3 sequence: CASSLGSGRRGYTF. CDR3 coding DNA: TGTGCCAGCAGTTTAGGTTCGGGGAGGCGTGGCTACACCTTC.

This clone was seen at least ten times. V usage is TRBV5-4 and J usage is TRBJ2-2; D not certain. The CDR3 totals 13 residues. Per the germline V gene, CDR1 is SGHNT and CDR2 is YYREEE (reference sequence). Trimming removed 2 bases at V and 6 bases at J, with 8 bases between. CDR3 sequence reads: CASSFPPAGELFF. In nucleotides, the CDR3 is TGTGCCAGCAGCTTTCCCCCCGCCGGGGAGCTGTTTTTT.